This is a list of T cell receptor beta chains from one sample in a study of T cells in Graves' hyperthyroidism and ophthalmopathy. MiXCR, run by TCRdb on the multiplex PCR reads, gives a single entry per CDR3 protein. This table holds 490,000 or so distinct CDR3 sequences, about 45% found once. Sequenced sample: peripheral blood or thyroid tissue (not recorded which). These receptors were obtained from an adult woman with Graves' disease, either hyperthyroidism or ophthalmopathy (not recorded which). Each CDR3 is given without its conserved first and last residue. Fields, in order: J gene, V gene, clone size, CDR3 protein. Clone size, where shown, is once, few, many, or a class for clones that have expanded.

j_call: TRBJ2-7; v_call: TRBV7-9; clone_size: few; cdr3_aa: ASSFRSSNYEQY
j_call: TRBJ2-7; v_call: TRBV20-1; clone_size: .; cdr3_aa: SARDRDYEQY
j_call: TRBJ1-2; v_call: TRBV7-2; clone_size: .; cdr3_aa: ASSAVGGADGYT
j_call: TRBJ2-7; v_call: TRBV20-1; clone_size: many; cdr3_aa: SASADYEQY
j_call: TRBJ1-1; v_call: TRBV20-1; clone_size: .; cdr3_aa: SAGGAF
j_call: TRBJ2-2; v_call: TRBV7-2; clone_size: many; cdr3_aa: ASSLYAPTNTGELF
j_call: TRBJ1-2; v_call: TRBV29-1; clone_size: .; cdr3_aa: SSPPGTYYGYT
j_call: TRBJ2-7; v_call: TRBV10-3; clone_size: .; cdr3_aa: AIGPPGGTDEQY
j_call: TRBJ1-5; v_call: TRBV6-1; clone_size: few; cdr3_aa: ASRIGTGFNQPQH
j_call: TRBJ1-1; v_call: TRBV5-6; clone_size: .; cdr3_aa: ASNLRPAVTEAF
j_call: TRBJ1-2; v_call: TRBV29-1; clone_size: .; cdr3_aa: SSQAGPGMYGYT
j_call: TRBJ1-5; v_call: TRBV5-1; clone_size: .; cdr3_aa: ASKGLGLGQPQH
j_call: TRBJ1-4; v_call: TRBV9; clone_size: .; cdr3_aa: ASSQSEKLF
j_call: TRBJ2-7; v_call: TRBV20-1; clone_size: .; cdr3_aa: SALTLNTEGPQEQY
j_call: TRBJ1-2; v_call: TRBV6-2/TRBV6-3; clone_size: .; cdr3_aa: ASRTVTYGYT
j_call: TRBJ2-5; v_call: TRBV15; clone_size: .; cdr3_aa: ATSRPATKETQY
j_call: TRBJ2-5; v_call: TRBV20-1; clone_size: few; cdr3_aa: SARDGRGSWETQY
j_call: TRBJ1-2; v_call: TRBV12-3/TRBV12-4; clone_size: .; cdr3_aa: ASSILGDGYT
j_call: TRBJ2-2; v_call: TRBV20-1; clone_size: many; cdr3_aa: SVRANSNTGELF
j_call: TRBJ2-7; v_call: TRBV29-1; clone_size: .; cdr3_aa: SVEVWFGAYEQY
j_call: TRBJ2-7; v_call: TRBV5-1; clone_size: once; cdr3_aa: ASTQGGSYEQY
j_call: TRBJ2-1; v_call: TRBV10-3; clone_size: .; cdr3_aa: AISGVGGHEQF
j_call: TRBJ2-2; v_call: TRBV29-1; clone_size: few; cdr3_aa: SAWDRSAGELF
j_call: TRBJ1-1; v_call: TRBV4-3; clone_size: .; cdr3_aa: ASSQGDGVRTEAF
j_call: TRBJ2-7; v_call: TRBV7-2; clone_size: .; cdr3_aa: ASSLPPGTSGRQY
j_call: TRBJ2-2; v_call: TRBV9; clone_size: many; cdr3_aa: ASSAGTTAPGELF
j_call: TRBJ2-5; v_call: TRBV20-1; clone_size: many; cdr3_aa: SAREFGKETQY
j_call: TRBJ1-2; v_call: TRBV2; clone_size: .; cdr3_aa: ASKGEGVYGYT
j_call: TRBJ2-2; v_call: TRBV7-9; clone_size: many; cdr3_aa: ASSLGSGSSDTGELF
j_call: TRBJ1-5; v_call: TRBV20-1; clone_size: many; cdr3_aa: SARDPRSQPQH
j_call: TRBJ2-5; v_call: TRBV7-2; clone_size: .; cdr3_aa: ASSSGTYSNQPQY
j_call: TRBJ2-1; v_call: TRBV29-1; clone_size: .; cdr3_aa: SVESLARDNEQF
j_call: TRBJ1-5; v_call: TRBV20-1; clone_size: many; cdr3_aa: SAAQPTGGGQPQH
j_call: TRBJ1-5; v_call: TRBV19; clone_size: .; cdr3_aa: ASSTPGQRNQPQH
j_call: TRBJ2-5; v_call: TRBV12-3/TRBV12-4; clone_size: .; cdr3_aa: ASSDRGRETQY
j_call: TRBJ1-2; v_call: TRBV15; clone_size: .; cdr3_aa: ATSAGNYGYT
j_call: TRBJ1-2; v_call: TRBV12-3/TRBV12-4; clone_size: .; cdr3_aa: ASSDRAGRNGYT